This passage covers 24 T cell receptor beta chains from one sample sequenced in a study of CD8 T cells in ankylosing spondylitis. TCRdb called the 5' RACE reads again in MiXCR, with one record for every CDR3 protein. The sample has over 30,000 distinct CDR3 sequences, approximately 15% seen once; the top ten hold roughly 45%. Sequencing input: blood. The source of these receptors is a male donor with ankylosing spondylitis or in good health (not recorded which).

This clonotype was seen a few times. The V call is TRBV5-6, the J call TRBJ2-5; D gene unclear. The CDR3 is 12 residues long. Trimming cost V 0 bases and J 5 bases, with 5 bases left between them. Germline values: CDR1 SGHDT, CDR2 YYEEEE. DNA for the CDR3: TGTGCCAGCAGCTTGGCCTCTGAGACCCAGTACTTC. It specifies CASSLASETQYF.

This clonotype was seen a few times. The chain recombines TRBV7-2 with TRBJ1-4, with D uncertain. V dropped 1 base and J dropped 4 bases, with 4 bases sitting between them. CDR1 and CDR2 from the germline V gene are SGHTA and FQGNSA. The CDR3 is 13 residues long. The CDR3 is CASSLGVNEKLFF. The CDR3 nucleotides read TGTGCCAGCAGCTTAGGAGTTAATGAAAAACTGTTTTTT.

The gene calls are TRBV27 and TRBJ2-1; D is perhaps TRBD2 (6 bases). Germline V gene lookup returns CDR1 MNHEY and CDR2 SMNVEV (reference sequence). The CDR3 spans 15 residues. Between the trimmed V and J ends, which lost 1 base and 2 bases, there was a span of 9 bases. The CDR3 region is CASSLYGGAYNEQFF. In nucleotides, the CDR3 is TGTGCCAGCAGTTTATACGGAGGGGCCTACAATGAGCAGTTCTTC.

This clonotype was detected only a few times. The V and J genes are TRBV21-1 and TRBJ2-7; TRBD1, the table's D call, lacks a check against the DNA. TRBV21-1 is a recognized pseudogene. CDR3 length: 12 residues. Here the CDR3 reads CASGDRYYEQYV. The CDR3 region has the DNA TGTGCCAGCGGAGACAGGTACTACGAGCAGTACGTC.

This clonotype was seen only a few times. The chain carries TRBV6-2 or TRBV6-3 and TRBJ1-5, with D maybe TRBD1 (6 bases). The CDR3 has 14 amino acids. CDR1 is MNHEY, CDR2 SVGEGT, per germline. V gave up 6 bases and J gave up 2 bases, with 11 bases separating them. The CDR3 sequence is CASRPGQRNQPQHF. The CDR3 DNA is TGTGCCAGCAGACCCGGACAGCGCAATCAGCCCCAGCATTTT.

The chain combines TRBV29-1 with TRBJ1-1; D ambiguous. The germline V gene has CDR1 SQVTM and CDR2 ANQGSEA. V lost 5 bases, J lost 8 bases, and 18 bases lay in between. This CDR3 comprises 13 residues. CDR3 nucleotide sequence: TGCAGCGTTAAAATCAGTGCCGATGGAGAAGCTTTCTTT. Encoded protein: CSVKISADGEAFF. Drawing the rest from reference TRBV29-1 and TRBJ1-1, the complete variable domain is SAVISQKPSRDICQRGTSLTIQCQVDSQVTMMFWYRQQPGQSLTLIATANQGSEATYESGFVIDKFPISRPNLTFSTLTVSNMSPEDSSIYLCSVKISADGEAFFGQGTRLTVV.

The CDR3 coding sequence is TGTGCCAGCAGCCCACTAGGGACATCCCCAGATACGCAGTATTTT. Its protein product is CASSPLGTSPDTQYF. The chain uses TRBV7-9 and TRBJ2-3; D may be TRBD1 (6 bases). Germline V CDR1 and CDR2: SEHNR, FQNEAQ (reference sequence). The CDR3 is 15 residues long. The ends were cut back, 5 bases at V and 4 bases at J, with 16 bases in the middle.

The table lists this clonotype with a few counts. The chain uses TRBV9 and TRBJ2-1; D unclear. The ends were cut back, 4 bases at V and 0 bases at J, with 11 bases in the middle. This CDR3 is built from 15 residues. Germline assignment: CDR1 SGDLS and CDR2 YYNGEE. The CDR3 DNA reads as TGTGCCAGCAGCCCCCAGCCGAGCTCCTACAATGAGCAGTTCTTC. Residues: CASSPQPSSYNEQFF.

The chain has TRBV20-1 and TRBJ2-2; TRBD2 might be the D (5 bases). Between the trimmed V and J ends, which lost 4 bases and 0 bases, there was a span of 9 bases. The CDR3 runs to 14 residues. The V gene's germline CDR1 is DFQATT and CDR2 SNEGSKA (reference sequence). The CDR3 loop reads CSATGMTNTGELFF. The CDR3 DNA is TGCAGTGCTACGGGGATGACGAACACCGGGGAGCTGTTTTTT.

The chain links TRBV20-1 to TRBJ2-7, with D hard to call. The V end was cut by 1 base, the J end by 7 bases, with 11 bases between. Germline CDR1 and CDR2: DFQATT and SNEGSKA (reference sequence). The CDR3 totals 12 residues. CDR3 protein: CSARGSPLEQYF. CDR3 nucleotides: TGCAGTGCTAGAGGGAGCCCCCTAGAGCAGTACTTC.

This chain's CDR3 is CASRSSAGGPGELFF. In DNA, the CDR3 is TGTGCCAGCAGGAGTTCAGCGGGGGGGCCCGGGGAGCTGTTTTTT. The genes are TRBV9 and TRBJ2-2; 10 bases align to TRBD2. Germline loops: CDR1 SGDLS, CDR2 YYNGEE. This CDR3 contains 15 residues. The V and J ends lost 5 bases and 6 bases, in that order; junction bases with no gene match: 7. Combining the CDR3 with reference TRBV9 and TRBJ2-2 gives the whole variable domain DSGVTQTPKHLITATGQRVTLRCSPRSGDLSVYWYQQSLDQGLQFLIQYYNGEERAKGNILERFSAQQFPDLHSELNLSSLELGDSALYFCASRSSAGGPGELFFGEGSRLTVL.

This clonotype was found a few times. This chain uses TRBV7-9 with TRBJ2-2; D gene ambiguous. The CDR3 length is 13 residues. V lost 8 bases to trimming and J lost 2 bases, with 9 bases between them. CDR1 is SEHNR, CDR2 FQNEAQ, per germline (reference sequence). The CDR3 sequence: CASLSPNTGELFF. The CDR3 DNA reads TGTGCCAGCTTATCACCAAACACCGGGGAGCTGTTTTTT.

This clonotype appeared a few times. J is TRBJ2-7 and V is TRBV12-3 or TRBV12-4, with D maybe TRBD2 (5 bases). The CDR3 is 15 amino acids. The ends were cut back, 5 bases at V and 1 base at J, with 15 bases in the middle. CDR3 in amino acids: CASSPGVLDSYEQYV. The DNA of the CDR3 is TGTGCCAGCAGTCCCGGGGTCCTCGATTCCTACGAGCAGTACGTC.

This clonotype has only a few counts. This sequence joins TRBV2 and TRBJ2-1, with 8 bases aligning to TRBD1. CDR1 SNHLY and CDR2 FYNNEI come from the germline V gene. CDR3 length: 13 residues. Trimming took 6 bases from V and 6 from J; bases not matched to a gene: 4. This chain's CDR3 is CASREDRANEQFF. DNA for the CDR3: TGTGCCAGCAGGGAGGACAGGGCCAATGAGCAGTTCTTC.

The chain carries TRBV7-2 and TRBJ2-1; D remains unclear. V lost 1 base and J 7 bases, leaving 11 bases between the germline ends. Germline V lookup: CDR1 SGHTA, CDR2 FQGNSA. This CDR3 spans 14 amino acids. Here the CDR3 reads CASSLGLNLNEQFF. CDR3 DNA: TGTGCCAGCAGCTTAGGGCTAAATTTAAATGAGCAGTTCTTC. Variable domain in full (rest from reference TRBV7-2 and TRBJ2-1): GAGVSQSPSNKVTEKGKDVELRCDPISGHTALYWYRQSLGQGLEFLIYFQGNSAPDKSGLPSDRFSAERTGGSVSTLTIQRTQQEDSAVYLCASSLGLNLNEQFFGPGTRLTVL.

J is TRBJ1-1 and V is TRBV7-2, with D possibly being TRBD1 (5 bases). CDR1 and CDR2 (germline): SGHTA, FQGNSA. V lost 5 bases, J lost 1 base, and 11 bases lay in between. The CDR3 consists of 14 residues. The CDR3: CASSLLGTNTEAFF. The CDR3 nucleotides read TGTGCCAGCAGCCTACTCGGGACGAACACTGAAGCTTTCTTT.

This clonotype appeared a few times. The chain couples TRBV5-1 to TRBJ2-2; 8 bases line up with TRBD1. The CDR3 totals 15 residues. Germline values: CDR1 SGHRS, CDR2 YFSETQ. Losses at the gene ends were 3 bases for V and 5 bases for J; bases not matched to a gene: 6. CDR3 amino acids: CASSWGTGGTGELFF. CDR3 DNA sequence: TGCGCCAGCAGCTGGGGGACAGGCGGGACCGGGGAGCTGTTTTTT.

The chain joins TRBV19 to TRBJ2-2; D unresolved. Per the germline V gene, CDR1 is LNHDA and CDR2 is SQIVND (reference sequence). V gave up 7 bases and J gave up 7 bases, with 7 bases separating them. This CDR3 has 11 amino acids. The chain's CDR3 is CASNFHGELFF. In DNA form, the CDR3 reads TGTGCCAGTAACTTCCACGGGGAGCTGTTTTTT.

In its sample, this clonotype was seen many times. The chain uses TRBV3-1 and TRBJ2-2; no firm D call. The length of the CDR3 is 15 residues. V lost 4 bases, J lost 0 bases, and 9 bases lay in between. Germline assignment: CDR1 LGHDT and CDR2 YNNKEL (reference sequence). The CDR3 nucleotides are TGTGCCAGCAGCCTTGGGCTTGCGAACACCGGGGAGCTGTTTTTT. Protein sequence: CASSLGLANTGELFF. Using reference TRBV3-1 and TRBJ2-2 for the parts outside the CDR3, the full variable domain is DTAVSQTPKYLVTQMGNDKSIKCEQNLGHDTMYWYKQDSKKFLKIMFSYNNKELIINETVPNRFSPKSPDKAHLNLHINSLELGDSAVYFCASSLGLANTGELFFGEGSRLTVL.

The chain combines TRBV29-1 with TRBJ2-7; D may correspond to TRBD1 or TRBD2 (5 bases each). Between the trimmed V and J ends, which lost 6 bases and 5 bases, there was a span of 20 bases. This CDR3 spans 14 amino acids. CDR1 is SQVTM and CDR2 is ANQGSEA in the germline V gene. The CDR3 protein is CSVQRSGPGDEQYF. The CDR3 DNA follows: TGCAGCGTCCAAAGGTCAGGGCCCGGGGACGAGCAGTACTTC.

This clonotype was seen a few times. The chain combines TRBV29-1 with TRBJ1-1; D remains ambiguous. CDR3 size: 12 residues. V was trimmed by 6 bases and J by 3 bases, leaving 11 bases between them. Germline CDR1 SQVTM, CDR2 ANQGSEA. This CDR3 is CSVKTADTEAFF. CDR3 sequence (DNA): TGCAGCGTGAAGACTGCGGACACTGAAGCTTTCTTT.

This chain joins TRBV12-3 or TRBV12-4 and TRBJ1-4, with 7 bases aligning to TRBD1. The CDR3 totals 12 residues. Trimming took 7 bases from V and 11 from J; bases not matched to a gene: 7. In DNA form, the CDR3 reads TGTGCCAGCACACCCGGGACAGAGAAACTGTTTTTT. As protein: CASTPGTEKLFF.

The genes are TRBV6-5 and TRBJ1-5; unclear D gene. In germline, CDR1 is MNHEY, CDR2 SVGAGI. With 2 bases removed from V and 2 bases from J, the gap between germline ends came to 7 bases. The CDR3 runs 14 residues. In nucleotides, the CDR3 is TGTGCCAGCAGTTACGGTGGGGGCAATCAGCCCCAGCATTTT. It encodes CASSYGGGNQPQHF.

The genes are TRBV7-6 and TRBJ2-1; 8 bases map to TRBD1. Trimming took 3 bases from V and 6 from J; bases not matched to a gene: 4. There are 14 residues in the CDR3. CDR1 is SGHVS and CDR2 is FNYEAQ in the germline V gene. This CDR3 reads CASSLRTGFNEQFF. The DNA for the CDR3 is TGTGCCAGCAGCTTGCGGACAGGGTTCAATGAGCAGTTCTTC.